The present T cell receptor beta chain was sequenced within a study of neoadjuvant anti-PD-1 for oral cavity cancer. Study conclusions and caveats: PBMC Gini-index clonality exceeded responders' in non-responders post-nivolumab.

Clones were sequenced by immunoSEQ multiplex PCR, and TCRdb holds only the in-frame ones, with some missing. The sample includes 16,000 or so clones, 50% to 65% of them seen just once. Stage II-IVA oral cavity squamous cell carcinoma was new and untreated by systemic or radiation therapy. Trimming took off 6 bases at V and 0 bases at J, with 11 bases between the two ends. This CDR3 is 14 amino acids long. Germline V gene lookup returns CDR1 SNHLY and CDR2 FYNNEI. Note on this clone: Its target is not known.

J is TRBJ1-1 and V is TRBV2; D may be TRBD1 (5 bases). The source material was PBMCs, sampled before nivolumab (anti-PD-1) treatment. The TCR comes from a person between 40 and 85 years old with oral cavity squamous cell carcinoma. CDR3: CASRGGVLNTEAFF. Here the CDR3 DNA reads TGTGCCAGCAGGGGAGGGGTCTTGAACACTGAAGCTTTCTTT.